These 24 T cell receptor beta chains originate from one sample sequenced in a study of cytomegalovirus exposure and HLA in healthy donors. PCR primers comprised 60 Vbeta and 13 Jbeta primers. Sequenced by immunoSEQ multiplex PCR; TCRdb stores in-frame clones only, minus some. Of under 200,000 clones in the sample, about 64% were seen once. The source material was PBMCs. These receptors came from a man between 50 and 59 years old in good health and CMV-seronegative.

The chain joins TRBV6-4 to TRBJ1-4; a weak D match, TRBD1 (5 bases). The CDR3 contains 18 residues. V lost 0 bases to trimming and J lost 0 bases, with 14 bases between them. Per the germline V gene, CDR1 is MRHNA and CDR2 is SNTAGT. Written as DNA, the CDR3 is TGTGCCAGCAGTGACTCGAAACAGGCAGCTGCAACTAATGAAAAACTGTTTTTT. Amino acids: CASSDSKQAAATNEKLFF.

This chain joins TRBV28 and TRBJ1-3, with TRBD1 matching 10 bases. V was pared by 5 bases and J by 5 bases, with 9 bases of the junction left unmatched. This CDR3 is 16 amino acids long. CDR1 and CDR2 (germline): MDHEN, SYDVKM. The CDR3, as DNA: TGTGCCAGCAGTCCCGCCGGGACAGGGGAGAGAAACACCATATATTTT. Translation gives CASSPAGTGERNTIYF. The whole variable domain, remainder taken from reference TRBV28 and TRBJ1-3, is DVKVTQSSRYLVKRTGEKVFLECVQDMDHENMFWYRQDPGLGLRLIYFSYDVKMKEKGDIPEGYSVSREKKERFSLILESASTNQTSMYLCASSPAGTGERNTIYFGEGSWLTVV.

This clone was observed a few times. The CDR3 region is CASSLAGGFEQYF. The DNA for the CDR3 is TGTGCCAGCAGCTTAGCGGGGGGATTCGAGCAGTACTTC. The genes are TRBV7-2 and TRBJ2-7; tentative D call: TRBD2 (6 bases). V was shortened by 0 bases and J by 6 bases, with 9 bases between the two germline ends. The CDR3 covers 13 residues. Germline V gene lookup returns CDR1 SGHTA and CDR2 FQGNSA.

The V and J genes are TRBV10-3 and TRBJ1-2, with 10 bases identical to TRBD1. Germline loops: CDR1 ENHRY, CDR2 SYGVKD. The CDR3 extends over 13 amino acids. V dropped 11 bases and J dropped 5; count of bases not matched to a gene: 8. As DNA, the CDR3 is TGTGCCGTGACAGGGGGCCCACCTTATGGCTACACCTTC. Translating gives CAVTGGPPYGYTF.

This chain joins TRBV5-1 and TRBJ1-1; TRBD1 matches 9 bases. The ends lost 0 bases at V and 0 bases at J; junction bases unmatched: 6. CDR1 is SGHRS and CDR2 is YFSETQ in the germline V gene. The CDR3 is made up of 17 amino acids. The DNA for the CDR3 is TGCGCCAGCAGCTTGGTTCCGGACAGGGGAATGAACACTGAAGCTTTCTTT. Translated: CASSLVPDRGMNTEAFF.

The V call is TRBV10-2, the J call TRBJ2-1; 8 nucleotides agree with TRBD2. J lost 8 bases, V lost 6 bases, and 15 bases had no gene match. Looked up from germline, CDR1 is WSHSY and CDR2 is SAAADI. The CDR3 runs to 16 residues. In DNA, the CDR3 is TGCGCCAGCAGAGGGCCGGGGGGGCCGGATGATCATGAGCAGTTCTTC. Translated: CASRGPGGPDDHEQFF.

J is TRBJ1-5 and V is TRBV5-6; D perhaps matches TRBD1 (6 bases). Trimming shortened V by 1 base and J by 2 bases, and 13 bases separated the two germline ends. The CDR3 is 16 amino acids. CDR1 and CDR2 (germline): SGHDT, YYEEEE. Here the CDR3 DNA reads TGTGCCAGCAGCTTGTCCAGGGGAGAAGGCAATCAGCCCCAGCATTTT. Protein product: CASSLSRGEGNQPQHF.

The CDR3 DNA sequence: TGCGCCAGCAGCTTGGACAGGCCGAACACCGGGGAGCTGTTTTTT. Protein sequence: CASSLDRPNTGELFF. V is TRBV5-1 and J is TRBJ2-2; D may be TRBD1 (5 bases). This CDR3 has 15 residues. Looked up from germline, CDR1 is SGHRS and CDR2 is YFSETQ. V was pared by 0 bases and J by 0 bases, with 6 bases between.

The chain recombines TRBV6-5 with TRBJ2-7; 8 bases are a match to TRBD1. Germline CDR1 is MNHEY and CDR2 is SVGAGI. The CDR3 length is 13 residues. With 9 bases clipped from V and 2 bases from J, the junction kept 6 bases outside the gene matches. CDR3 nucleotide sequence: TGTGCCAGTGGGACAGGTGGGACCTACGAGCAGTACTTC. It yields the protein CASGTGGTYEQYF.

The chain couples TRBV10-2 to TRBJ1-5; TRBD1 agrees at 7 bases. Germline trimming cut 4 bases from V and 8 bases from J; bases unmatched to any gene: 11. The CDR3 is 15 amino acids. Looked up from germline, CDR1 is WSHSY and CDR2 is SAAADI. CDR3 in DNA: TGCGCCAGCAGTGGAGAGGGCAGGGGGTCTGAGCCCCAGCATTTT. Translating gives CASSGEGRGSEPQHF.

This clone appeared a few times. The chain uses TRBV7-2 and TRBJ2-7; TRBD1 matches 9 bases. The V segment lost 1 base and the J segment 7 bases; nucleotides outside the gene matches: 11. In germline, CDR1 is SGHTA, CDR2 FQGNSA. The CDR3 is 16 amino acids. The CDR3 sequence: CASSLGVDRGLGEQYF. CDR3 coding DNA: TGTGCCAGCAGCTTAGGAGTGGACAGGGGCCTTGGGGAGCAGTACTTC. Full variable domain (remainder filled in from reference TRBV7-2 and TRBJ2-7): GAGVSQSPSNKVTEKGKDVELRCDPISGHTALYWYRQSLGQGLEFLIYFQGNSAPDKSGLPSDRFSAERTGGSVSTLTIQRTQQEDSAVYLCASSLGVDRGLGEQYFGPGTRLTVT.

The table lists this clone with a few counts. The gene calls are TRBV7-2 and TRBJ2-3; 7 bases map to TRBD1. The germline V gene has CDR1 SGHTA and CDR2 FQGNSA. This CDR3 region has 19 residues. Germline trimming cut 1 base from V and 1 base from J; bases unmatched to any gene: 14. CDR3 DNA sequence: TGTGCCAGCAGCTTAGGTTCACAGGGGTTTTGGTCCGGCACAGATACGCAGTATTTT. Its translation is CASSLGSQGFWSGTDTQYF.

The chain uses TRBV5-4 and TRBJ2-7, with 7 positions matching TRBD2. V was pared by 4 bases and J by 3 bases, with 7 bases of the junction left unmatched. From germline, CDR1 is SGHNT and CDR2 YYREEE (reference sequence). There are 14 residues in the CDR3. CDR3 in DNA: TGTGCCAGCAGCCCCGGGACTAATCGCTACGAGCAGTACTTC. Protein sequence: CASSPGTNRYEQYF.

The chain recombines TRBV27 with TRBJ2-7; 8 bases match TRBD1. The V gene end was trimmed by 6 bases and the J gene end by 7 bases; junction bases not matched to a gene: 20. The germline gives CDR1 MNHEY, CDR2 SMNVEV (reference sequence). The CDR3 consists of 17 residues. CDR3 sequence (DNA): TGTGCCAGCAGCCCCCCGACAGGGGTCCCCTCAAATCCGGAGCAGTACTTC. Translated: CASSPPTGVPSNPEQYF.

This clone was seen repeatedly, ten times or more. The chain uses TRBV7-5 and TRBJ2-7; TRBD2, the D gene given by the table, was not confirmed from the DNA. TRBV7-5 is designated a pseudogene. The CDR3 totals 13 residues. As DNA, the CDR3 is TGTGTCAGAAGCTTAGCTTCCGGGTTCGAGCAGTACTTC. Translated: CVRSLASGFEQYF.

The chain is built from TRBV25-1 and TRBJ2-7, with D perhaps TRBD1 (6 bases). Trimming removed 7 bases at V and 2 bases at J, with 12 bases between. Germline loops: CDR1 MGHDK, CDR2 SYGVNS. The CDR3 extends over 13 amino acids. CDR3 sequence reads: CASTRTDTYEQYF. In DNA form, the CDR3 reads TGTGCCAGCACTCGGACAGATACCTACGAGCAGTACTTC.

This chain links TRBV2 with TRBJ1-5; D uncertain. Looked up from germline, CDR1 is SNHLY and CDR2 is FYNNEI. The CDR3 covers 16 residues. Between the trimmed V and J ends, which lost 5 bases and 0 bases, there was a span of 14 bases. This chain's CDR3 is CASSSQGGVSNQPQHF. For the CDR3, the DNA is TGTGCCAGCAGTTCCCAAGGAGGTGTTAGCAATCAGCCCCAGCATTTT.

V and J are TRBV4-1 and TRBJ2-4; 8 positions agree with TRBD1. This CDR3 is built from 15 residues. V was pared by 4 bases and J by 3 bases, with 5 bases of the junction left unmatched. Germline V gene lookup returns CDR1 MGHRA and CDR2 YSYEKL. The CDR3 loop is CASSLGQGDKNIQYF. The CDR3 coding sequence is TGCGCCAGCAGCCTTGGACAGGGAGACAAAAACATTCAGTACTTC.

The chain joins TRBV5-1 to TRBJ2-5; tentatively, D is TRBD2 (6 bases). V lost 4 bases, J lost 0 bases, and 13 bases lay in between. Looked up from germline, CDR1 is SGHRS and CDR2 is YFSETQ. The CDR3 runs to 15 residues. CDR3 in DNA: TGCGCCAGCAGCCGACTAGGCCTCGACCAAGAGACCCAGTACTTC. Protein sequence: CASSRLGLDQETQYF.

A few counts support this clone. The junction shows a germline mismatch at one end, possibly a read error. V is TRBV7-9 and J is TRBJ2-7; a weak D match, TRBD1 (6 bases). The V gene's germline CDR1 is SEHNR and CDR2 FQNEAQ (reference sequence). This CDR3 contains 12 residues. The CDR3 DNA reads TGTTCCAGCAGGTTACAGGGATACGAGCAGTACTTC. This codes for CSSRLQGYEQYF.

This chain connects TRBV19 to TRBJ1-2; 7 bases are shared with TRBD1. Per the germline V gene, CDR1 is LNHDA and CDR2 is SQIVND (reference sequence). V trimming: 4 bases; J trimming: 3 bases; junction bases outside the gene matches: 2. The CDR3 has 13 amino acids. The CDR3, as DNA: TGTGCCAGTAGTAACAGGGGTGACTATGGCTACACCTTC. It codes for CASSNRGDYGYTF.

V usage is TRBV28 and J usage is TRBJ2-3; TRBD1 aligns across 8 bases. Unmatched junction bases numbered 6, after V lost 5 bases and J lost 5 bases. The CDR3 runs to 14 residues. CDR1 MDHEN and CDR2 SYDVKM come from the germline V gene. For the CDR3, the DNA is TGTGCCAGCAGTAGACAGGGGTTTGAAGATACGCAGTATTTT. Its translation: CASSRQGFEDTQYF.

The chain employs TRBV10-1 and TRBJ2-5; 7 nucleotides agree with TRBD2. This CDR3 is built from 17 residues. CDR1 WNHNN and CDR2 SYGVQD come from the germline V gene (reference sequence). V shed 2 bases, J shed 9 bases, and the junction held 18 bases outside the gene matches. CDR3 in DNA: TGCGCCAGCAGTGAGGGGGTAGCCGCTACCCTTCTAGCGGCCCAGTACTTC. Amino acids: CASSEGVAATLLAAQYF.

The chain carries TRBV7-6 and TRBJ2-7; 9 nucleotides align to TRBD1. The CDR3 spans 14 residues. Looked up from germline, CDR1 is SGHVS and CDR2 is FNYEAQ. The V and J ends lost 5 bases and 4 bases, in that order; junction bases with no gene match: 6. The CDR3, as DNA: TGTGCCAGCAGCCCCGGACAGGGGAGGTACGAGCAGTACTTC. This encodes CASSPGQGRYEQYF.